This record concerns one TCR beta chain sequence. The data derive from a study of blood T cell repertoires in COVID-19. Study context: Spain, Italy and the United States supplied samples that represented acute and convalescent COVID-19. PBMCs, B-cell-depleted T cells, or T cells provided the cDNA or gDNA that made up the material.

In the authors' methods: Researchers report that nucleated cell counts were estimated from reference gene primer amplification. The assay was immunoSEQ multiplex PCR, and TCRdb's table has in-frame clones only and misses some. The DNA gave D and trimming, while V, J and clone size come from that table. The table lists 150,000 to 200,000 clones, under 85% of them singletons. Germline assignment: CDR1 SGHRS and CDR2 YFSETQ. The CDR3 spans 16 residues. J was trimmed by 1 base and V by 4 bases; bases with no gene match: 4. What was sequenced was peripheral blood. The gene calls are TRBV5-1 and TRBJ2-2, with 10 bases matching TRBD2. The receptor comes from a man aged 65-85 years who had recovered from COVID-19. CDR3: CASSQRTSGNTGELFF. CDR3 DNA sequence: TGCGCCAGCAGCCAGAGGACTAGCGGGAACACCGGGGAGCTGTTTTTT.